This T cell receptor (beta chain) is drawn from a study of cytomegalovirus exposure and HLA in healthy donors. Sequencing used immunoSEQ multiplex PCR; TCRdb keeps in-frame clones, though not all of them. Seen here are about 130,000 clones, over 80% observed once, and the top ten hold about 6.6%. Only one count was recorded for this clone. No antigen is known for it. The CDR3 has 14 amino acids. Germline CDR1 and CDR2: MNHEY and SMNVEV (reference sequence). The V gene lost 6 bases and the J gene lost 4 bases, with 15 bases spanning the gap. The validation cohort, a group of more than 100 subjects, included the donors and was separate from the roughly 670-subject first cohort. Study conclusions and caveats: It was approximately 170 TCR beta chains that were listed as cytomegalovirus-associated.

The receptor's source is a woman in her 30s in good health and CMV-seropositive. What was sequenced was PBMCs. This chain connects TRBV27 to TRBJ1-2; a possible D gene is TRBD1 (5 bases). The CDR3 loop is CASSSAGGLYGYTF. CDR3 nucleotides: TGTGCCAGCAGCTCCGCGGGGGGTCTCTATGGCTACACCTTC.